The rows below give T cell receptor beta chains drawn from one sample of a study of T cell repertoires in cytomegalovirus infection. These receptors have no known antigen. TCRdb redid the calling of the reads with MiXCR, one entry per CDR3 protein. The profile shows about 330,000 distinct CDR3 sequences, just under 35% of them singletons. The sample consisted of cultured PBMCs, taken from culture after CMV antigen stimulation. All receptors derive from a human donor in good health (CMV status not recorded). Some clones in this sample may be carry-over from other donors' samples. The CDR3 runs from the conserved cysteine through the conserved F or W. A D gene is named only where the DNA matches it firmly. Some rows have no size entry. The others give once, few or many, or a class for an expanded clone.

clone_size d_call j_call v_call cdr3_length cdr3_nt cdr3_aa
NA NA TRBJ2-6 TRBV7-9 16 TGTGCCAGCAGCTGGGGGGCTAGTGGTGGGGCCAACGTCCTGACTTTC CASSWGASGGANVLTF
NA NA TRBJ1-2 TRBV6-2/TRBV6-3 15 TGTGCCAGCAGCCTCGTTGAACAAGGAAGGAGGGGCTACACCTTC CASSLVEQGRRGYTF
few NA TRBJ2-1 TRBV20-1 14 TGCAGTGCTCCTCCGGGACGGTTGTACAATGAGCAGTTCTTC CSAPPGRLYNEQFF
NA TRBD2 TRBJ2-7 TRBV12-3/TRBV12-4 14 TGTGCCAGCAGTTCCTCGGGGGGAGTCTACGAGCAGTACTTC CASSSSGGVYEQYF
NA NA TRBJ2-1 TRBV25-1 15 TGTGCCAGCAGCTACAGGGGAGGTTACTACAATGAGCAGTTCTTC CASSYRGGYYNEQFF
few NA TRBJ1-1 TRBV9 14 TGTGCCAGCAGCGTAGGACCGACGAACACTGAAGCTTTCTTT CASSVGPTNTEAFF
many NA TRBJ2-5 TRBV28 14 TGTGCCAGCAGTTCCCCGGACAGACAAGAGACCCAGTACTTC CASSSPDRQETQYF
few NA TRBJ1-4 TRBV20-1 13 TGCAGTGCTAGAGGCCAGAATAATGAAAAACTGTTTTTT CSARGQNNEKLFF
many TRBD1 TRBJ2-7 TRBV7-2 15 TGTGCCAGCAGCGATTGGGACAGGGGTGACTACGAGCAGTACTTC CASSDWDRGDYEQYF
NA NA TRBJ2-3 TRBV7-9 15 TGTGCCAGCAGCCATCCAGACAGAATCACAGATACGCAGTATTTT CASSHPDRITDTQYF
few NA TRBJ1-1 TRBV6-5 11 TGTGCCAGCAGTGAGGGGGTTGGGGCTTTCTTT CASSEGVGAFF
NA NA TRBJ1-5 TRBV12-5 15 TGTGCTAGTGGCCCGGCGAGAGTTCGAAATCAGCCCCAGCATTTT CASGPARVRNQPQHF
NA NA TRBJ2-5 TRBV20-1 12 TGCAGTGCTAAGACTAGTTCAGAGACCCAGTACTTC CSAKTSSETQYF
NA TRBD1 TRBJ1-1 TRBV29-1 12 TGCAGCGGGGGACAGGGGGCTGGTGAAGCTTTCTTT CSGGQGAGEAFF
NA NA TRBJ1-3 TRBV7-2 14 TGTGCCAGCAGGGAAGGGGCTTGGGGAAACACCATATATTTT CASREGAWGNTIYF
NA TRBD2 TRBJ2-1 TRBV7-8 20 TGTGCCAGCAGCTTTGTGATCGCGACTAGCGGGAGGTCGTCCTACAATGAGCAGTTCTTC CASSFVIATSGRSSYNEQFF
few TRBD2 TRBJ2-7 TRBV12-3/TRBV12-4 14 TGTGCCAGCAGGCGGACTAGCGGTTCCTACGAGCAGTACTTC CASRRTSGSYEQYF
once NA TRBJ1-1 TRBV6-6 15 TGTGCCAGCAGTTACGGGCGGGGCGTGGGGACTGAAGCTTTCTTT CASSYGRGVGTEAFF
many NA TRBJ1-5 TRBV12-3/TRBV12-4 13 TGTGCCAGCAGCTGGACAGGCAATCAGCCCCAGCATTTT CASSWTGNQPQHF
once NA TRBJ2-2 TRBV7-9 11 TGTGCCAGCAGCTTAGAAAGGGAGCTGTTTTTT CASSLERELFF
NA TRBD1 TRBJ1-1 TRBV27 14 TGTGCCAGCAGTAGACAGGGGTCGAACACTGAAGCTTTCTTT CASSRQGSNTEAFF
NA NA TRBJ1-4 TRBV4-1 16 TGCGCCAGCAGACAAGTGTTCCGGGACAAGAATGAAAAACTGTTTTTT CASRQVFRDKNEKLFF
NA TRBD2 TRBJ2-5 TRBV20-1 15 TGCAGTGCAAGACTAGCGGGAGGGGGGCAAGAGACCCAGTACTTC CSARLAGGGQETQYF
NA NA TRBJ1-1 TRBV19 13 TGTGCCAGTAGTATAGGAATTGAAACTGAAGCTTTCTTT CASSIGIETEAFF
NA TRBD2 TRBJ2-7 TRBV7-2 18 TGTGCCAGCAGCTTAGCTGCCCCCCTTCGGGGGGGAGTCTACGAGCAGTACTTC CASSLAAPLRGGVYEQYF
NA NA TRBJ2-7 TRBV6-5 17 TGTGCCAGCAGTTACTCGAGGTCTGGTACAGGATCCTACGAGCAGTACTTC CASSYSRSGTGSYEQYF
once NA TRBJ2-2 TRBV5-1 18 TGCGCCAGCAGTGACGGGAGAGGTTTTGTTTCGGACACCGGGGAGCTGTTTTTT CASSDGRGFVSDTGELFF
NA TRBD2 TRBJ2-7 TRBV11-2 15 TGTGCCAGCAGCTTATTCGGGACTAGCGGTTACGAGCAGTACTTC CASSLFGTSGYEQYF
NA TRBD1 TRBJ1-4 TRBV11-2 17 TGTGCCAGCAGCTTAGCCCTCCGACAGGGCCGACGGGAAAAACTGTTTTTT CASSLALRQGRREKLFF